Sequencing of this TCR beta chain was carried out in a study of blood T cell repertoires in COVID-19. About the study: Both acute and convalescent COVID-19 samples were obtained from the United States, Italy and Spain. Sample material is recorded as cDNA or gDNA derived from T cells, B-cell-depleted T cells, or PBMCs.

This clone occurred once. Methods used by the authors: Reference gene primer amplification gave estimated nucleated cell counts. The repertoire was sequenced with immunoSEQ multiplex PCR; TCRdb's copy has only in-frame clones and lacks some. V and J calls and clone size come straight from that table; D and trimming were deduced from the DNA. The sample includes 270,000 or so clones, about 89% of them seen just once. Sequenced: peripheral blood. This receptor was obtained from a man between 40 and 49 years old with acute or convalescent COVID-19.

The CDR3 DNA is TGTGCCAGCAGTGAATTTGGCGCAGGGGCCGGCTACACCTTC. Translation: CASSEFGAGAGYTF. The rearrangement uses TRBV6-1 and TRBJ1-2; a weak D match, TRBD1 (6 bases). Trimming left V 2 bases short and J 8 bases short, with 15 bases between. Looked up from germline, CDR1 is MNHNS and CDR2 is SASEGT. The CDR3 totals 14 residues.